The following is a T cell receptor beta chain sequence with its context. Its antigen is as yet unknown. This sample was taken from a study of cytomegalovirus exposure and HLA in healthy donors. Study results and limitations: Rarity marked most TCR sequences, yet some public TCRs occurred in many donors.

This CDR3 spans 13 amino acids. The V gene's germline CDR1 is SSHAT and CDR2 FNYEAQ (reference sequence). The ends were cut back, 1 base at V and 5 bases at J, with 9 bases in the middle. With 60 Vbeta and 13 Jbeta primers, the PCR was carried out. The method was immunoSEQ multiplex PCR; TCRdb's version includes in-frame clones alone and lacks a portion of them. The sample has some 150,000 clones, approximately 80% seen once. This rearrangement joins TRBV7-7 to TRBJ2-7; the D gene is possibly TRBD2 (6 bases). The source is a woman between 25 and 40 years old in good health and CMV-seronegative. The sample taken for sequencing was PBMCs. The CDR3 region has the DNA TGTGCCAGCAGCTTAGGGGCGGGGAACGAGCAGTACTTC. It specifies CASSLGAGNEQYF.